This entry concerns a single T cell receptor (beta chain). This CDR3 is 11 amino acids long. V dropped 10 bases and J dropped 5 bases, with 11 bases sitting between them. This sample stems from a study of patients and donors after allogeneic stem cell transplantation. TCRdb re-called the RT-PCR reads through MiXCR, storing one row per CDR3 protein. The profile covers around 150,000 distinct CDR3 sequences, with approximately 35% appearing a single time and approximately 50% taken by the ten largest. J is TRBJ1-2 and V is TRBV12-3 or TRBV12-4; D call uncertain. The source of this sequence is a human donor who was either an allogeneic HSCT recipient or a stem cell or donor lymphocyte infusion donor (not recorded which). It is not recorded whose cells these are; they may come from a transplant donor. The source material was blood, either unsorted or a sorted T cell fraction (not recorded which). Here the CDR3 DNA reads TGTGCCACCTCGGAGCTTTATGGCTACACCTTC. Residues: CATSELYGYTF.